This T cell receptor (beta chain) appears in the sequencing data of a study of blood T cells in healthy people across ages. Germline V gene lookup returns CDR1 MNHNS and CDR2 SASEGT. This CDR3 region has 14 residues. Trimming stripped 6 bases from V and 5 bases from J, with 15 bases between. For the second PCR, which ran for about 6 to 11 cycles, a sample-barcoded 5' primer and a J-beta primer mix were used. TCRdb reanalysed the 5' RACE reads using MiXCR and keeps one entry per CDR3 protein. Of roughly 1.7 million distinct CDR3 sequences listed, around 36% are singletons. The chain combines TRBV6-1 with TRBJ2-3; D possibly corresponds to TRBD1 (6 bases). Sequenced material: blood. This TCR derives from a woman younger than 45 in good health. Here the CDR3 DNA reads TGTGCCAGCAGCACAGGGAGCTTACAAGATACGCAGTATTTT. This codes for CASSTGSLQDTQYF.